A selection of T cell receptor beta chains follows, all from one sample in a study of T cell responses to AZD1222 COVID-19 vaccine. Data came from immunoSEQ multiplex PCR; TCRdb stores just in-frame clones and leaves some out. The table records roughly 65,000 clones, about 90% of them present only once. The source was peripheral blood, collected on day 0 of AZD1222 vaccination. The receptors were sampled from an adult in good health. Both conserved end residues are part of each CDR3. The order of the fields is V gene, clone size, D gene, J gene, CDR3 DNA, CDR3 protein. The D gene is left open where the match is weak. A row's size may be missing; if present it is once, few, many or a size class.

>TRBV9|NA|TRBD2|TRBJ2-1
TGTGCCAGCAGCGACGGGAGGTTGAGCTACAATGAGCAGTTCTTC
CASSDGRLSYNEQFF
>TRBV30|NA|NA|TRBJ1-6
TGTGCCTGGAGTCTAAGGTCGTATTCACCCCTCCACTTT
CAWSLRSYSPLHF
>TRBV7-2|NA|NA|TRBJ1-6
TGTGCCAGCAGCTTAGGGAGCACTGGATCACCCCTCCACTTT
CASSLGSTGSPLHF
>TRBV20-1|NA|NA|TRBJ2-7
TGCAGTGCAGACCAGGGGTACGAGCAGTACTTC
CSADQGYEQYF
>TRBV5-6|few|NA|TRBJ1-2
TGTGCCAGCAGCTTGAGTGCCATCCGCCGCTACACCTTC
CASSLSAIRRYTF
>TRBV7-7|NA|TRBD2|TRBJ2-5
TGTGCTAGCAGCTTAGCAGGTGCGGGAGGACCTCAAGAGACCCAGTACTTC
CASSLAGAGGPQETQYF
>TRBV24-1|NA|TRBD1|TRBJ2-3
TGTGCCACCAGTGACAACAGGGGCCCAAGATACGGGCAGTATTTT
CATSDNRGPRYGQYF
>TRBV24-1|NA|NA|TRBJ2-1
TGTGCCACCAGTGACTATCTAGCCCCCGAAGGGAATGAGCAGTTCTTC
CATSDYLAPEGNEQFF
>TRBV18|NA|NA|TRBJ2-7
TGTGCCAGCTCGAAAGGACAGGTCTTTGCGGGGGCCTACGAGCAGTACTTC
CASSKGQVFAGAYEQYF
>TRBV9|NA|NA|TRBJ1-6
TGTGCCAGCAGCGTGAGGGCTTATAATTCACCCCTCCACTTT
CASSVRAYNSPLHF
>TRBV30|NA|NA|TRBJ1-1
TGTGCCTGGAGTACCCGCACTGAAGCTTTCTTT
CAWSTRTEAFF
>TRBV5-1|once|NA|TRBJ1-5
TGCGCCAGCAGCTTAGGGGATTTAGGCAATCAGCCCCAGCATTTT
CASSLGDLGNQPQHF
>TRBV7-9|NA|TRBD2|TRBJ2-5
TGTGCCAGCAGCTTAGGGGAGGGCCCTCGGGAGACCCAGTACTTC
CASSLGEGPRETQYF
>TRBV4-1|few|NA|TRBJ2-7
TGCGCCAGCAGCCGATACGGACAGAGCTACGAGCAGTACTTC
CASSRYGQSYEQYF
>TRBV28|NA|NA|TRBJ1-5
TGTGCCAGCAGTTTATCAGGGAGAGAGTATCAGCCCCAGCATTTT
CASSLSGREYQPQHF
>TRBV19|NA|NA|TRBJ1-2
TGTGCCAGTAGCCTTGAGCGGGGCCTGAACTATGGCTACACCTTC
CASSLERGLNYGYTF
>TRBV30|NA|NA|TRBJ1-1
TGTGCCTGCCTCGCTCCCGGGACACGGAACACTGAAGCTTTCTTT
CACLAPGTRNTEAFF